The source of this T cell receptor (beta chain) is a study of T-cell memory formation after mild COVID-19 (dated by TCRdb to the early 2020s). With respect to the entire study: TCR sequence clusters from the two donors were largely donor specific. Two young, previously healthy adult volunteers made up the cohort, one male and one female. Longitudinal TCRalpha and TCRbeta repertoire sequencing tracked T-cell clones expanding and contracting after mild COVID-19 in a couple of donors.

Ficoll-Paque density gradient centrifugation was the method used to isolate PBMCs. In regard to this clonotype: Its antigen remains undetermined. No much larger clone exists at a distance of one base, and base qualities are not known.

Sequenced on an Illumina NovaSeq 6000. cDNA libraries for TCRalpha and TCRbeta were prepared by 5'RACE using constant-segment primers, with sample barcodes and unique molecular identifiers added. RNA was extracted from every sample with Trizol reagent. The libraries were amplified in two PCR steps, and the second step added a second sample barcode and Illumina TruSeq adapters. Sequencing of the libraries was done on an Illumina NovaSeq, producing 2 x 150 bp paired-end reads. In the source study's methods: Reads were demultiplexed and collapsed into UMI-guided consensus sequences with migec v1.2.7. Using mixcr v2.1.11, UMI consensuses were aligned to TRA and TRB V and J templates and then assembled into clonotypes. Expanded or contracted clonotypes were those called significant by both edgeR and NoisET, with noise models trained on biological replicates. For edgeR calls, a false discovery rate-adjusted p below 0.01 and a log2 fold-change threshold of 1 were applied. As an exploratory analysis of dynamics, max-normalized trajectories of the 1000 most abundant clonotypes were examined with PCA combined with hierarchical clustering. The CD4 or CD8 phenotype of responding clones was assigned using the separately sequenced CD4+ and CD8+ repertoires. TCRdb reran the public reads through fastp at Q25 and MiXCR, keeping productive beta chains. Here each entry gathers all rows of one CDR3 protein and keeps the most common genes and DNA. These V and J calls rely on TCRdb rather than the paper's analysis. The sample yields roughly 310,000 distinct CDR3 sequences; around a sixth were counted once. About 22% of the sample goes to the ten largest clones.

CDR1 and CDR2 are drawn from the germline V gene: SGHVS, FNYEAQ. Counted from cysteine to phenylalanine, this CDR3 has 13 amino acids. Only the CDR3 DNA is retained, 39 bases long and in frame from the first base. Trimming leaves V shorter by 11 bases and J shorter by 4 bases, with the junction holding 8 bases beyond the gene matches. The research as a whole found: From day 15 to 85, contracting clones showed balanced CD4/CD8 phenotypes, whereas a second wave of clones that expanded from day 15 to 37 leaned towards CD4+. Some responding clones were found in pre-infection memory, which suggests that pre-existing cross-reactive memory T cells took part in the SARS-CoV-2 response. Contracting CD4+ clones were found mainly in CM and EM memory subsets, while CD8+ clones were enriched in EMRA. The study covered only a couple of mild cases, and larger cohorts including severe cases with pre-infection samples were considered necessary. Whether the second-wave clones peaking on day 37 were SARS-CoV-2 specific was not confirmed.

This chain joins TRBV7-6 to TRBJ2-1, and 7 junctional nucleotides match TRBD1. Sequencing was performed on PBMCs or a T cell subset sorted from them (not recorded which). This receptor was obtained from a man between 18 and 35 years old who had mild COVID-19 (a few samples of this study predate the infection). The sample titles of this study are shuffled in the database, so cell type and time point are left out; the donor was told from shared clones. In nucleotides, the sequence is TGTGCCTCGCAGCAGGGACAGTACAATGAGCAGTTCTTC. Translated, this gives CASQQGQYNEQFF. When the CDR3 is completed using the reference TRBV7-6 and TRBJ2-1 genes on either side, the full variable domain is GAGVSQSPRYKVTKRGQDVALRCDPISGHVSLYWYRQALGQGPEFLTYFNYEAQQDKSGLPNDRFSAERPEGSISTLTIQRTEQRDSAMYRCASQQGQYNEQFFGPGTRLTVL.